Listed below are T cell receptor beta chains from one sample, sequenced in a study of high-grade serous ovarian cancer treatment subgroups. Profiling relied on immunoSEQ multiplex PCR, and the TCRdb table lists in-frame clones only, not all of them. Of about 4,300 clones in the sample, roughly 82% were seen once. The specimen sequenced was tumor tissue. The receptors shown here come from a human donor with high-grade serous ovarian cancer. Both conserved end residues are part of each CDR3. A D gene is named only where the DNA matches it firmly. The listing skips clone size in some rows; elsewhere it reads once, few, many or a size class.

>TRBJ2-2|TRBV2|NA|NA
TGTGCCACCGGTCGGGGGTATGGGGACACCGGGGAGCTGTTTTTT
CATGRGYGDTGELFF
>TRBJ2-5|TRBV7-9|NA|few
TGTGCCGTGGTGGCGGTGATGGAGACCCAGTACTTC
CAVVAVMETQYF
>TRBJ2-7|TRBV5-4|NA|NA
TGTGCCAGCAGCGTGGACCCGGGGAGGATTTACGAGCAGTACTTC
CASSVDPGRIYEQYF
>TRBJ2-7|TRBV13|TRBD1|NA
TGTGCCAGCGCCCTCAGGGGGCCCTACTCCTACGAGCAGTACTTC
CASALRGPYSYEQYF
>TRBJ2-3|TRBV11-2|TRBD2|NA
TGTGCCAGCAGCCCTAGCGGGGGGCCCACAGATACGCAGTATTTT
CASSPSGGPTDTQYF
>TRBJ2-3|TRBV14|NA|NA
TGTGCCAGCAGCGGACTGGGGACTACAGATACGCAGTATTTT
CASSGLGTTDTQYF
>TRBJ1-1|TRBV18|NA|NA
TGTGCCAGCTCACTGACGGGGGGGACCACTGAAGCTTTCTTT
CASSLTGGTTEAFF
>TRBJ2-3|TRBV7-9|NA|NA
TGTGCCAGCAGCTTCGTCCCAGATACGCAGTATTTT
CASSFVPDTQYF
>TRBJ2-1|TRBV7-3|NA|NA
TGTGCCAGCAGCTTATCCGTGGCGCGATCAGGCTACAATGAGCAGTTCTTC
CASSLSVARSGYNEQFF
>TRBJ1-3|TRBV7-2|NA|NA
TGTGCCAGCAGACAAATGGTGACTGGAAACACCATATATTTT
CASRQMVTGNTIYF
>TRBJ1-5|TRBV30|NA|few
TGTGCCTGGAGTGTTGGGACACTTAATCAGCCCCAGCATTTT
CAWSVGTLNQPQHF
>TRBJ2-7|TRBV7-7|TRBD1|once
TGTGCTAGCAGCTTACGGGACAGGGGAAGCTCCTACGAGCAGTACTTC
CASSLRDRGSSYEQYF
>TRBJ2-1|TRBV30|NA|NA
TGTGCCTGGAGTGTAGGGCAGGGCGCAAACAATGAGCAGTTCTTC
CAWSVGQGANNEQFF
>TRBJ2-4|TRBV5-1|NA|NA
TGCGCCAGCAGCCCGCCCAGTGGGAGTGGAAACATTCAGTACTTC
CASSPPSGSGNIQYF
>TRBJ1-1|TRBV6-1|TRBD1|NA
TGTGCCAGCAGTCGACAGGGACCGAACACTGAAGCTTTCTTT
CASSRQGPNTEAFF
>TRBJ1-1|TRBV4-3|NA|NA
TGCGCCAGCAGCCAAACAGAGGACACTGAAGCTTTCTTT
CASSQTEDTEAFF
>TRBJ2-7|TRBV28|NA|NA
TGTGCCAGCAGTTTAGTCGGGGACACTACCTTCACCTACGAGCAGTACTTC
CASSLVGDTTFTYEQYF
>TRBJ1-1|TRBV5-1|TRBD1|once
TGCGCCAGCAGCTTGGGGAATACAGGGGCGGGGACTGAAGCTTTCTTT
CASSLGNTGAGTEAFF
>TRBJ2-1|TRBV9|NA|NA
TGTGCCAGCAGCGTGCGGGACATCTCCTACAATGAGCAGTTCTTC
CASSVRDISYNEQFF
>TRBJ2-7|TRBV28|NA|NA
TGTGCCAGCAGTCCCCCCGGTCGCGAGCAGTACTTC
CASSPPGREQYF
>TRBJ2-2|TRBV7-9|NA|NA
TGTGCCACCCCGAGGGGGCGGGGGGCCCCGAACACCGGGGAGCTGTTTTTT
CATPRGRGAPNTGELFF
>TRBJ1-2|TRBV27|NA|NA
TGTGCCAGTATCTTGAAGGCATATGGCTACACCTTC
CASILKAYGYTF
>TRBJ1-2|TRBV20-1|NA|NA
TGCAGTGCTAGATCGGGGTATGGCTACACCTTC
CSARSGYGYTF
>TRBJ2-2|TRBV7-8|TRBD1|NA
TGTGCCAGCAGCAGATTCGGACAGGGGATGCCCGGGGAGCTGTTTTTT
CASSRFGQGMPGELFF
>TRBJ1-1|TRBV7-9|TRBD1|few
TGTGCCAGCAGCTTTTCAGGGGGAACCACTGAAGCTTTCTTT
CASSFSGGTTEAFF
>TRBJ1-2|TRBV30|NA|NA
TGTGCCTGGAGTGTACCGGGGTTAGCTAACTATGGCTACACCTTC
CAWSVPGLANYGYTF
>TRBJ2-1|TRBV7-9|TRBD1|NA
TGTGCCAGCAGCCCGGGACAGGGCTATGAGCAGTTCTTC
CASSPGQGYEQFF
>TRBJ2-3|TRBV29-1|NA|NA
TGCAGCGTTGTTCTTCGGGGTCCGGATACGCAGTATTTT
CSVVLRGPDTQYF
>TRBJ1-1|TRBV6-1|NA|NA
TGTGCCAGCATGGGGAGCACTGAAGCTTTCTTT
CASMGSTEAFF
>TRBJ2-7|TRBV27|TRBD1|once
TGTGCCAGCAGTTTGAGACAGGGGGCACTCTTAAGCTACGAGCAGTACTTC
CASSLRQGALLSYEQYF
>TRBJ2-7|TRBV7-6|NA|NA
TGTGCCAGCAGCTTAGGGTTGCCAGGGGAGAACTACGAGCAGTACTTC
CASSLGLPGENYEQYF
>TRBJ2-3|TRBV4-1|NA|once
TGCGCCAGCAGCCAAGTCGGGGCAGGGAGGACAGATACGCAGTATTTT
CASSQVGAGRTDTQYF
>TRBJ1-1|TRBV29-1|NA|NA
TGCAGCGTTCTGAGGAACACTGAAGCTTTCTTT
CSVLRNTEAFF
>TRBJ2-2|TRBV28|NA|NA
TGTGCCAGCAGGCAGGTGACGAACACCGGGGAGCTGTTTTTT
CASRQVTNTGELFF
>TRBJ2-3|TRBV10-1|TRBD2|NA
TGCGCCAGCAGTAAGACTAGCGGGGGAGGCACAGATACGCAGTATTTT
CASSKTSGGGTDTQYF
>TRBJ1-2|TRBV7-2|NA|few
TGTGCCAGCAGCTCCTTGGGCCCGACAGCATTCACCTTC
CASSSLGPTAFTF
>TRBJ2-7|TRBV5-4|TRBD2|NA
TGTGCCAGCAGCTCAGGCGGGGGGACCTACGAGCAGTACTTC
CASSSGGGTYEQYF
>TRBJ1-1|TRBV7-3|NA|once
TGTGCCAGCAGCTTGGGCTACGGGACGGAAGCTTTCTTT
CASSLGYGTEAFF
>TRBJ2-5|TRBV5-1|NA|NA
TGCGCCAGCAGCTTGAACCCTGGAACAGGGAGTAACGGAGAGACCCAGTACTTC
CASSLNPGTGSNGETQYF
>TRBJ1-2|TRBV5-4|NA|large
TGTGCCAGCAGCTTGGACATCACCCGGAACTATGGCTACACCTTC
CASSLDITRNYGYTF
>TRBJ2-7|TRBV9|TRBD1|few
TGTGCCAGCAGCGCCGGGACAGGGCGGGACGAGCAGTACTTC
CASSAGTGRDEQYF
>TRBJ2-1|TRBV9|NA|few
TGTGCCAGCAGCGTGTTCCGAAGTGGGAGCTCCTACAATGAGCAGTTCTTC
CASSVFRSGSSYNEQFF
>TRBJ2-7|TRBV4-2|TRBD2|NA
TGTGCCAGCAGCCCTCTGACTAGCGGGGGCCCCTACGAGCAGTACTTC
CASSPLTSGGPYEQYF
>TRBJ1-1|TRBV5-1|NA|NA
TGCGCCAGCAGCTTGGTTGGGGGGGATGAAGCTTTCTTT
CASSLVGGDEAFF
>TRBJ1-2|TRBV5-6|NA|NA
TGTGCCAGCAGCCTCGCCTGGGCGACCGGGTACTATGGCTACACCTTC
CASSLAWATGYYGYTF
>TRBJ1-1|TRBV5-1|TRBD1|NA
TGCGCCAGCAGCCCCACCGGGACAGCTTCCAACACTGAAGCTTTCTTT
CASSPTGTASNTEAFF
>TRBJ1-4|TRBV5-1|NA|NA
TGCGCCAGCAGCTTGGGTTCCCTTCAGGAGGAAAAACTGTTTTTT
CASSLGSLQEEKLFF
>TRBJ2-3|TRBV27|TRBD2|NA
TGTGCCAGCAGCCCCTTGGATCTAGCGGACCTTGCTACTAGCACAGATACGCAGTATTTT
CASSPLDLADLATSTDTQYF
>TRBJ1-2|TRBV11-2|NA|NA
TGTGCCAGCAGCTTAAACAGGGCAATTAACTATGGCTACACCTTC
CASSLNRAINYGYTF
>TRBJ2-5|TRBV28|NA|few
TGTGCCAGCAGGCAGGTGGTGCGAGAGACCCAGTACTTC
CASRQVVRETQYF